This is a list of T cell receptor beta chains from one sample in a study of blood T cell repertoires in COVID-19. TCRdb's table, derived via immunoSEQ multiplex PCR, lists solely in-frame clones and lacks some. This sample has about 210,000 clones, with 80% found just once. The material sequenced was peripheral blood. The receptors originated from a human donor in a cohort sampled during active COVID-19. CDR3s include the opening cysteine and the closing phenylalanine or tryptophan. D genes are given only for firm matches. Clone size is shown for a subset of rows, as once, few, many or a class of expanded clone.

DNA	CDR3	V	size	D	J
TGTGCCAGCTCACCACGGAACAGGGGTGTCGTGAACACTGAAGCTTTCTTT	CASSPRNRGVVNTEAFF	TRBV18	NA	TRBD1	TRBJ1-1
TGTGCCAGCAGCCAGGGAGTAGGTCCAGGTTTTGAGCAGTTCTTC	CASSQGVGPGFEQFF	TRBV3-1/TRBV3-2	NA	NA	TRBJ2-1
TGTGCCAGCAGCCTCATGACAAATCAGCCCCAGCATTTT	CASSLMTNQPQHF	TRBV14	NA	NA	TRBJ1-5
TGTGCCCCCCGAGGGAGGTTAAGCACAGATACGCAGTATTTT	CAPRGRLSTDTQYF	TRBV7-5	NA	NA	TRBJ2-3
TGTGCCAGCAGCTTCACTCAGAACACCGGGGAGCTGTTTTTT	CASSFTQNTGELFF	TRBV11-3	few	NA	TRBJ2-2
TGTGCCAGCGCTCCCGCGGGGGGAGCGACCGGGGAGCTGTTTTTT	CASAPAGGATGELFF	TRBV5-4	few	TRBD2	TRBJ2-2
TGTGCCAGCAGCGTAGTGCAGACAACACTGAACACTGAAGCTTTCTTT	CASSVVQTTLNTEAFF	TRBV9	once	NA	TRBJ1-1
TGTGCCAGCGGGTTTAGCGGACCCGGCGAGCAGTACTTC	CASGFSGPGEQYF	TRBV12-3/TRBV12-4	NA	NA	TRBJ2-7
TGTGCCAGCAGCTTAGTAGCGGGATACACCGGGGAGCTGTTTTTT	CASSLVAGYTGELFF	TRBV5-8	NA	TRBD2	TRBJ2-2
TGTGCCAGCAGTTTATACGGGGGGCTCAGCTACGAGCAGTACTTC	CASSLYGGLSYEQYF	TRBV28	NA	NA	TRBJ2-7
TGTGCCACCAGTGACGGGTCCTCAGATACGCAGTATTTT	CATSDGSSDTQYF	TRBV24-1	NA	NA	TRBJ2-3
TGTGCCAGCAGTTTATCCAGCGGGGGGTTCACAGATACGCAGTATTTT	CASSLSSGGFTDTQYF	TRBV28	NA	TRBD2	TRBJ2-3
TGTGCCAGCAGCCAAGATTACAGGGGGAGGACCGGGGAGCTGTTTTTT	CASSQDYRGRTGELFF	TRBV4-2	NA	TRBD1	TRBJ2-2
TGTGCCAGCAGTTACTCCCAGAGACAGGGGAATGGCTACACCTTC	CASSYSQRQGNGYTF	TRBV6-2/TRBV6-3	NA	TRBD1	TRBJ1-2
TGTGCCAGCAGTTTATACGACAGGGGTGCCTACGAGCAGTACTTC	CASSLYDRGAYEQYF	TRBV27	NA	TRBD1	TRBJ2-7
TGTGCCAGCACTTTAGCGGGGGGGACAGATACGCAGTATTTT	CASTLAGGTDTQYF	TRBV4-2	NA	TRBD2	TRBJ2-3
TGTGCCAGCAGCGCACTAGCGGTAAGCTCCTACGAGCAGTACTTC	CASSALAVSSYEQYF	TRBV7-8	once	TRBD2	TRBJ2-7
TGTGCCAGTAGTATAGAAGTACTTTCTGAAAAACTGTTTTTT	CASSIEVLSEKLFF	TRBV19	NA	NA	TRBJ1-4
TGCAGCGTTTCACAGGGAAGCGGCTACACCTTC	CSVSQGSGYTF	TRBV29-1	NA	NA	TRBJ1-2
TGTGCCAGCAGTCCCCCCTACACTGAAGCTTTCTTT	CASSPPYTEAFF	TRBV28	NA	NA	TRBJ1-1
TGTGCCAGTAGGGACAGCCCCAATGAAAAACTGTTTTTT	CASRDSPNEKLFF	TRBV12-3/TRBV12-4	NA	TRBD1	TRBJ1-4
TGCGCCAGCAGCCAAACGGGGGATGAGCAGTTCTTC	CASSQTGDEQFF	TRBV4-1	NA	NA	TRBJ2-1